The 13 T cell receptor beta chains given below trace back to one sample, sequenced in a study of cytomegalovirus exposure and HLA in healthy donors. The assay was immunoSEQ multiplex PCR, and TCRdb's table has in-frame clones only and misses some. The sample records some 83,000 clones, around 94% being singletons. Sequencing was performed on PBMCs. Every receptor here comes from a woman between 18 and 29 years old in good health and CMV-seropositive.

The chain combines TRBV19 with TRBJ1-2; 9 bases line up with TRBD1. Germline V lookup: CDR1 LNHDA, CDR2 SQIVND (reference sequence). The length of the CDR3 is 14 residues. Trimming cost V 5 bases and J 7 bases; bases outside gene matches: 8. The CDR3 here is CASSRDRASGGYTF. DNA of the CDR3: TGTGCCAGTAGTCGGGACAGGGCAAGTGGTGGCTACACCTTC.

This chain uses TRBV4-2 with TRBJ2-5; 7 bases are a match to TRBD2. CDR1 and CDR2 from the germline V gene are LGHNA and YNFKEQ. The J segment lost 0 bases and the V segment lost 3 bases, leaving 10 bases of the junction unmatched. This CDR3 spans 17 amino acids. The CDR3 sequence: CASSQNGGTGHQETQYF. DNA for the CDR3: TGTGCCAGCAGCCAGAACGGGGGGACGGGCCACCAAGAGACCCAGTACTTC.

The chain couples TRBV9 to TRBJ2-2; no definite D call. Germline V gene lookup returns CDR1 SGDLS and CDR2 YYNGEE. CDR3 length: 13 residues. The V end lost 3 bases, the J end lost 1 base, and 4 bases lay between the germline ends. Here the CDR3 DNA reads TGTGCCAGCAGCGCGGGGAACACCGGGGAGCTGTTTTTT. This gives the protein CASSAGNTGELFF.

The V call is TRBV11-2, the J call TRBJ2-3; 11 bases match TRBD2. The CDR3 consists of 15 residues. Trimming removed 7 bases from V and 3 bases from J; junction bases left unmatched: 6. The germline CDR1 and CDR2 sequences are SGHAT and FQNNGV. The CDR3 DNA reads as TGTGCCAGCACCCAGGGACTAGCGGAGACAGATACGCAGTATTTT. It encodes CASTQGLAETDTQYF.

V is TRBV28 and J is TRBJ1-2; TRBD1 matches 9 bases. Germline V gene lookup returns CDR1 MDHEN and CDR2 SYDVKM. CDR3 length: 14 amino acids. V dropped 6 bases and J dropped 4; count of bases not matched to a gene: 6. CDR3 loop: CASRSDRGIYGYTF. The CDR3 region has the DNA TGTGCCAGCAGATCGGACAGGGGTATCTATGGCTACACCTTC.

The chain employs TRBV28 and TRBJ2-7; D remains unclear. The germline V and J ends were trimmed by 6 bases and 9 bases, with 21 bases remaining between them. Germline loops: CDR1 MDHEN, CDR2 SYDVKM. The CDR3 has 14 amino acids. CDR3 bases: TGTGCCAGCAGCCCCGACACCAACCTACGATGGCAGTACTTC. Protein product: CASSPDTNLRWQYF.

The CDR3 sequence is CSGADNEQFF. CDR3 bases: TGCAGTGGGGCGGACAATGAGCAGTTCTTC. The chain couples TRBV29-1 to TRBJ2-1, with D maybe TRBD1 (5 bases). The germline CDR1 and CDR2 sequences are SQVTM and ANQGSEA. The CDR3 totals 10 residues.

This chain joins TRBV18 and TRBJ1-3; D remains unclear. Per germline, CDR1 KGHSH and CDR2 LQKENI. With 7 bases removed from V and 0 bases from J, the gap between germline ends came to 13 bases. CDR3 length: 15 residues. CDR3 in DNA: TGTGCCAGCTTAACGACACCGAGCTCTGGAAACACCATATATTTT. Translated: CASLTTPSSGNTIYF.

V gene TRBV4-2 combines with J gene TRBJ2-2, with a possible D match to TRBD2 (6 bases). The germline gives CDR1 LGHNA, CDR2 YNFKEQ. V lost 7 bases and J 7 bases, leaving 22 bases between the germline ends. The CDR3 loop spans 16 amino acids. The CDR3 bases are TGTGCCAGCAACTTTATGGGGCAGGGAGGAATCGGGGAGCTGTTTTTT. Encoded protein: CASNFMGQGGIGELFF.

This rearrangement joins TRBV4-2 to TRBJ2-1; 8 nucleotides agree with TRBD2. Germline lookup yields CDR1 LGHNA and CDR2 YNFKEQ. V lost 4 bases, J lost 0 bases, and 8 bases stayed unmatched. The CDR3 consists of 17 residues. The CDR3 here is CASSLQFSGDSYNEQFF. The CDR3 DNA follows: TGTGCCAGCAGCCTCCAATTTAGCGGGGACTCCTACAATGAGCAGTTCTTC.

The CDR3 region is CASSRNREEKLFF. DNA for the CDR3: TGTGCCAGCAGCCGGAACAGGGAAGAAAAACTGTTTTTT. J is TRBJ1-4 and V is TRBV4-2, with D possibly matching TRBD1 (6 bases). The CDR3 has 13 amino acids. Trimming left V 4 bases short and J 8 bases short, with 11 bases between. Germline V gene sequence: CDR1 LGHNA, CDR2 YNFKEQ.

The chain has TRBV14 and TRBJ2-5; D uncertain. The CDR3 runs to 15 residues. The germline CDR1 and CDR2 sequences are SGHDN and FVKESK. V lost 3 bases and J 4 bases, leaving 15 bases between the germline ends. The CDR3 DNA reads TGTGCCAGCAGCCACTTACTAAGTACGGGAGAGACCCAGTACTTC. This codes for CASSHLLSTGETQYF.

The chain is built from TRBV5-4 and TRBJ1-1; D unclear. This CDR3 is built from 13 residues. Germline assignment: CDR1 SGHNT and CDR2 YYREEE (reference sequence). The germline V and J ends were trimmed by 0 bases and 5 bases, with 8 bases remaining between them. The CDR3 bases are TGTGCCAGCAGCTTGGCGGGGTGGACTGAAGCTTTCTTT. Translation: CASSLAGWTEAFF.